The T cell receptor (beta chain) described here comes from a study of cytomegalovirus exposure and HLA in healthy donors. Study information: Of roughly 400 genotyped donors, more than 75% grouped in the Caucasian-associated ancestry cluster.

Primers included in the PCR were 60 Vbeta and 13 Jbeta primers. Using immunoSEQ multiplex PCR, the repertoire was profiled, and TCRdb retains in-frame clones only, with some absent. This table holds about 170,000 clones, more than 80% found once. This CDR3 is 13 amino acids long. Germline-derived CDR1 and CDR2 are WSHSY and SAAADI. V was clipped by 11 bases and J by 4 bases; unmatched bases: 10. Study results and limitations: Near-uniform donor sequencing depth was presumed by presence/absence analyses. For TCR beta chains, V- and J-gene trimming was later linked to a missense DCLRE1C variant.

In regard to this clone: The antigen is unknown.

Source material: PBMCs. The V and J genes are TRBV10-2 and TRBJ1-2, with TRBD1 matching 7 bases. The receptor was derived from a man aged 18 to 29 in good health and CMV-seronegative. CDR3 in amino acids: CAYRGRLVYGYTF. The CDR3 bases are TGCGCCTACAGGGGCAGACTGGTCTATGGCTACACCTTC.